Described below is a single TCR beta chain sequence and its context. Antigen unknown. V was clipped by 4 bases and J by 4 bases; unmatched bases: 10. This CDR3 contains 16 residues. Germline CDR1 and CDR2: SGHRS and YFSETQ. This entry belongs to a study of CD8+ T cells in alopecia areata. Investigators isolated RNA and reverse transcribed it into cDNA to act as the sequencing template. TCRdb keeps only in-frame clones here, not all; method: immunoSEQ multiplex PCR. The data contain 150,000 or so clones, roughly 62% of them singletons. Sorting of CD4+ and CD8+ T cells was performed on PBMCs. Study-wide results and limits: Clonality was higher in lesional than normal scalp, especially in alopecia totalis/universalis.

This chain uses TRBV5-1 with TRBJ2-5, with TRBD1 matching over 10 bases. Sequenced material: CD4+ T cells sorted from blood, taken at week 0. The receptor's source is a human donor with alopecia areata. The CDR3 sequence is CASSIGTGVLGETQYF. CDR3 coding DNA: TGCGCCAGCAGCATAGGGACAGGGGTGTTGGGAGAGACCCAGTACTTC.